The sequence of this TCR beta chain was determined in a study of OX40 agonist ivuxolimab in advanced cancers. The CDR3 runs 14 residues. Trimming left V 6 bases short and J 1 base short, with 9 bases between. Germline assignment: CDR1 SGHAT and CDR2 FQNNGV. Profiling relied on immunoSEQ multiplex PCR, and the TCRdb table lists in-frame clones only, not all of them. The sample yields 30,000 to 45,000 clones, almost 85% seen once. This material consisted of CD4+ or CD8+ T cells sorted from blood, taken in a trial of the OX40 agonist ivuxolimab. The V and J genes are TRBV11-2 and TRBJ2-2; D uncertain. The receptor's source is an adult with an advanced solid tumor such as melanoma, head and neck, liver or kidney cancer. CDR3 loop: CASSLGWNTGELFF. The DNA of the CDR3 is TGTGCCAGCAGTCTAGGTTGGAACACCGGGGAGCTGTTTTTT.